This T cell receptor (beta chain) is from a study of T-cell memory formation after mild COVID-19. Overall study: Clusters of TCRs were largely donor specific. Points from the study as a whole: Confirmation of SARS-CoV-2 specificity was lacking for second-wave clones peaking day 37. Mainly in CM and EM were contracting CD4+ clones; CD8+ were in EMRA.

Germline assignment: CDR1 LGHNA and CDR2 YSLEER. Trimming pared 8 bases from V and 1 base from J, leaving 14 bases between. The CDR3 spans 14 residues. A 5'RACE reaction primed in the constant segment made cDNA libraries of TCR alpha and TCR beta, and these carried sample barcodes and UMIs. TCRdb called the 5' RACE reads again in MiXCR, with one record for every CDR3 protein. The sample carries roughly 47,000 distinct CDR3 sequences, approximately 8% recorded once. This clonotype was observed at least ten times. As yet, its antigen is unknown. The chain joins TRBV4-3 to TRBJ1-1; D might be TRBD1 (6 bases). Sequencing input: PBMCs or a T cell subset sorted from them (not recorded which). The clonotype was recovered from a man aged 18 to 29 who had mild COVID-19 (a few samples of this study predate the infection). Cell type and time point are not known. CDR3 sequence (DNA): TGCGCCAGCCGCCGACAGGCAACGAACACTGAAGCTTTCTTT. Translating gives CASRRQATNTEAFF.